Listed below are T cell receptor beta chains from one sample, sequenced in a study of blood T cell repertoires in COVID-19. Here immunoSEQ multiplex PCR was the method, and the copy in TCRdb shows in-frame clones only, minus some. The sample contains 95,000 to 100,000 clones, around 84% of which appear only once. Sequenced sample: peripheral blood. These receptor sequences come from an older woman with active or convalescent COVID-19. The CDR3 runs from the conserved cysteine through the conserved F or W. D genes are given only for firm matches. Size values are once, few and many counts, or a class for expanded clones, and some rows have none.

d_call,v_call,clone_size,j_call,cdr3_nt,cdr3_aa
.,TRBV12-1,.,TRBJ1-1,TGTGCCAGCAGCCTCCCGGCCGGGACAGGGGTCATAGGGGGTGAAGCTTTCTTT,CASSLPAGTGVIGGEAFF
.,TRBV10-3,.,TRBJ1-5,TGTGCCATCAGTGACGGTGGGCTTAGCAATCAGCCCCAGCATTTT,CAISDGGLSNQPQHF
TRBD1,TRBV28,.,TRBJ2-1,TGTGCCAGCAGTTTTCTTGGACAGGGGGGTGCCAATGAGCAGTTCTTC,CASSFLGQGGANEQFF
TRBD1,TRBV3-1/TRBV3-2,.,TRBJ2-7,TGTGCCAGCAGCCAAGATGTGAACAGGGGTGTCTACGAGCAGTACTTC,CASSQDVNRGVYEQYF
.,TRBV5-1,.,TRBJ1-1,TGCGCCAGCGGGAGGGAGGGGGTGGACACTGAAGCTTTCTTT,CASGREGVDTEAFF
.,TRBV5-4,.,TRBJ1-2,TGTGCCAGCAGCTTAGCCGGTAACTATGGCTACACCTTC,CASSLAGNYGYTF
.,TRBV15,once,TRBJ1-1,TGTGCTATCCCGTCGGGACATGGGGACACTGAAGCTTTCTTT,CAIPSGHGDTEAFF
TRBD1,TRBV12-3/TRBV12-4,.,TRBJ2-7,TGTGCCAGCAGCAACGACAGGGCCTACGAGCAGTACTTC,CASSNDRAYEQYF
.,TRBV2,few,TRBJ2-3,TGTGCCAGCAGTAGGGAAAAGGGGGCAGATACGCAGTATTTT,CASSREKGADTQYF
.,TRBV24-1,.,TRBJ2-2,TGTGCCACCAGTGGCCTAAGCTGGGGAGACACCGGGGAGCTGTTTTTT,CATSGLSWGDTGELFF
.,TRBV10-1,few,TRBJ2-1,TGCGCCAGCAGTAGTTCCGCGGTGGGGCAGTTCTTC,CASSSSAVGQFF
.,TRBV5-1,.,TRBJ1-1,TGCGCCAGCAGCTTGGATCCGGTAATGAACACTGAAGCTTTCTTT,CASSLDPVMNTEAFF
TRBD2,TRBV18,.,TRBJ2-1,TGTGCCAGCTCCCGTTATTGGGGGGGTGATTACAATGAGCAGTTCTTC,CASSRYWGGDYNEQFF
TRBD1,TRBV19,once,TRBJ1-4,TGTGCCAGTAGACCGACAGGGAGAAAACTGTTTTTT,CASRPTGRKLFF